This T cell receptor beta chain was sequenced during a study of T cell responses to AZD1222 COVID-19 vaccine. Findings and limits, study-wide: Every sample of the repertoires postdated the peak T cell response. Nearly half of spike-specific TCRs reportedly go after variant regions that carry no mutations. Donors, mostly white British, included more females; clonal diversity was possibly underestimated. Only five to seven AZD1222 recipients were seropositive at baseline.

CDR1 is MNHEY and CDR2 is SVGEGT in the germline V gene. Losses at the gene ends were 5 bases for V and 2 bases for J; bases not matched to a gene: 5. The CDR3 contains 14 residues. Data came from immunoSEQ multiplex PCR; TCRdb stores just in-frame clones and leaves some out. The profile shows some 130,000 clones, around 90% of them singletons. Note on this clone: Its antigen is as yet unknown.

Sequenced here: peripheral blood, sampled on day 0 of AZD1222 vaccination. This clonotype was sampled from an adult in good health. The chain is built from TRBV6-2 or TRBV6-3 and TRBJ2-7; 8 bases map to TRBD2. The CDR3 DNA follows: TGTGCCAGCAGTGGGCCGGGACTAGCCTACGAGCAGTACTTC. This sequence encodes CASSGPGLAYEQYF.